A selection of T cell receptor beta chains follows, all from one sample in a study of T cell repertoires in cytomegalovirus infection. Their antigens remain unidentified. In TCRdb, the reads were re-called with MiXCR into one record per CDR3 protein. Of over 45,000 distinct CDR3 sequences listed, around 20% are singletons. Sequences were derived from CD8+ T cells from cultured PBMCs, sampled from culture after CMV antigen stimulation. The receptor source for this set is a human donor in good health (CMV status not recorded). Some clones in this sample may be carry-over from other donors' samples. CDR3s include the opening cysteine and the closing phenylalanine or tryptophan. Where a row states a size, it is once, few, many or the class of an expanded clone; other rows omit it.

v_call: TRBV19; clone_size: many; j_call: TRBJ2-3; cdr3_aa: CASRPFGGRGAGERTDTQYF
v_call: TRBV7-2; clone_size: few; j_call: TRBJ2-1; cdr3_aa: CASSLVPTGGIYNEQFF
v_call: TRBV12-3/TRBV12-4; clone_size: few; j_call: TRBJ1-5; cdr3_aa: CASSLVLEQPQHF
v_call: TRBV6-1; clone_size: few; j_call: TRBJ2-7; cdr3_aa: CASSERKRELPYEQYF
v_call: TRBV6-2/TRBV6-3; clone_size: -; j_call: TRBJ2-7; cdr3_aa: CASSLALGREQYF
v_call: TRBV7-8; clone_size: -; j_call: TRBJ2-7; cdr3_aa: CASSTEGQFYEQYF
v_call: TRBV2; clone_size: -; j_call: TRBJ1-2; cdr3_aa: CASSRGVVYGYTF
v_call: TRBV12-3/TRBV12-4; clone_size: many; j_call: TRBJ1-1; cdr3_aa: CASSLQGATTEAFF
v_call: TRBV7-2; clone_size: -; j_call: TRBJ2-7; cdr3_aa: CASSFTGTGDYEQYF
v_call: TRBV11-2; clone_size: -; j_call: TRBJ1-1; cdr3_aa: CASTRGRKTEAFF
v_call: TRBV9; clone_size: -; j_call: TRBJ1-2; cdr3_aa: CASSASRGDGYGYTF
v_call: TRBV11-3; clone_size: few; j_call: TRBJ2-7; cdr3_aa: CASSVGGQGRHEQYF
v_call: TRBV7-2; clone_size: -; j_call: TRBJ2-1; cdr3_aa: CASSLVDGEYNEQFF
v_call: TRBV15; clone_size: few; j_call: TRBJ2-3; cdr3_aa: CATSREWDGSLGNTQYF
v_call: TRBV7-2; clone_size: few; j_call: TRBJ2-3; cdr3_aa: CASSSTSGGADTQYF
v_call: TRBV7-9; clone_size: many; j_call: TRBJ2-2; cdr3_aa: CASSPPQGRTGELFF
v_call: TRBV29-1; clone_size: -; j_call: TRBJ2-5; cdr3_aa: CSGRGQGSGETQYF
v_call: TRBV5-5; clone_size: few; j_call: TRBJ2-3; cdr3_aa: CASSFTSGGTEDTQYF
v_call: TRBV7-9; clone_size: -; j_call: TRBJ1-4; cdr3_aa: CASSPSDRRHEKLFF
v_call: TRBV28; clone_size: -; j_call: TRBJ1-2; cdr3_aa: CASSSILTGDGYTF
v_call: TRBV4-1; clone_size: few; j_call: TRBJ1-2; cdr3_aa: CASSPHRGNYGYTF
v_call: TRBV6-6; clone_size: few; j_call: TRBJ2-7; cdr3_aa: CASSTDRSLYEQYF
v_call: TRBV6-6; clone_size: -; j_call: TRBJ1-2; cdr3_aa: CASSYEVAELDGYTF
v_call: TRBV7-2; clone_size: -; j_call: TRBJ2-7; cdr3_aa: CASSDWAEEQYF
v_call: TRBV7-2; clone_size: few; j_call: TRBJ2-1; cdr3_aa: CASSLAGYHEQFF
v_call: TRBV7-9; clone_size: -; j_call: TRBJ1-2; cdr3_aa: CASSSGQRANYGYTF
v_call: TRBV7-2; clone_size: -; j_call: TRBJ2-5; cdr3_aa: CASSPLAGAVETQYF
v_call: TRBV19; clone_size: few; j_call: TRBJ2-7; cdr3_aa: CASSTSDTYEQYF
v_call: TRBV6-1; clone_size: once; j_call: TRBJ2-3; cdr3_aa: CASSESLAYTDTQYF
v_call: TRBV7-9; clone_size: few; j_call: TRBJ2-5; cdr3_aa: CASSPPVQETQYF
v_call: TRBV15; clone_size: medium-sized; j_call: TRBJ2-7; cdr3_aa: CATSPRDRGYEQYF
v_call: TRBV5-1; clone_size: -; j_call: TRBJ2-3; cdr3_aa: CASSGWIFADTQYF
v_call: TRBV19; clone_size: many; j_call: TRBJ2-7; cdr3_aa: CASSIRGTYEQYF
v_call: TRBV7-2; clone_size: -; j_call: TRBJ2-1; cdr3_aa: CASSSHSSGAINNEQFF